Here is one TCR beta chain with its context. As yet, its antigen is unknown. J gave up 2 bases and V 1 base, and 2 bases lay outside the gene matches. The CDR3 sequence is 14 residues long. The germline CDR1 and CDR2 sequences are LGHNT and FRNRAP. TCRdb redid the calling of the multiplex PCR reads with MiXCR, one entry per CDR3 protein. This table has about 12,000 distinct CDR3 sequences, roughly 53% appearing once. This entry comes from a study of breast tumors, draining lymph nodes, adjacent tissues. Study-level points and caveats: Data only fit, rather than demonstrated, lymph node origin of most tumor T cells. Luminal-like breast cancer showed significantly higher tumor–nontumor repertoire similarity than basal-like. Compared with lymph nodes, tumors were less diverse; compared with nontumor tissue, more.

The V and J genes are TRBV12-5 and TRBJ2-7; 7 positions agree with TRBD1. This receptor was taken from a female donor with breast cancer. Some clones in this sample may be carry-over from other donors' samples. The sequenced material came from breast tumor tissue. CDR3 sequence: CASGLGQGPYEQYF. DNA of the CDR3: TGTGCTAGTGGTTTGGGACAGGGACCCTACGAGCAGTACTTC.